This entry lists 15 T cell receptor beta chains sequenced from one sample in a study of blood T cell repertoires in COVID-19. Generated by immunoSEQ multiplex PCR, the TCRdb table keeps only in-frame clones and is missing some. The sample contains about 270,000 clones, around nine tenths of which appear only once. Material for sequencing was peripheral blood. The receptors here all came from a middle-aged man with active or convalescent COVID-19.

This rearrangement joins TRBV5-6 to TRBJ2-2, with D perhaps TRBD2 (6 bases). Trimming removed 10 bases from V and 2 bases from J, with 9 bases in between. The CDR3 loop spans 12 amino acids. In germline, CDR1 is SGHDT, CDR2 YYEEEE. The CDR3 region is CAGGGNTGELFF. In nucleotides, the CDR3 is TGTGCCGGGGGAGGAAACACCGGGGAGCTGTTTTTT.

The chain has TRBV5-1 and TRBJ1-2, with a possible D match to TRBD1 (5 bases). Trimming took 5 bases from V and 8 from J, leaving 10 bases between them. Germline-derived CDR1 and CDR2 are SGHRS and YFSETQ. This CDR3 is built from 11 residues. In nucleotides, the CDR3 is TGCGCCAGCAGGACAGACGCGGGCTACACCTTC. The encoded protein is CASRTDAGYTF.

The V and J genes are TRBV3-1 (or the pseudogene TRBV3-2) and TRBJ1-2; D is ambiguous. Germline CDR1 and CDR2: LGHDT and YNNKEL (reference sequence). The V end was cut by 4 bases, the J end by 2 bases, with 11 bases between. The CDR3 extends over 14 amino acids. CDR3 nucleotides: TGTGCCAGCAGCCCAACCCAAACAAACTATGGCTACACCTTC. This codes for CASSPTQTNYGYTF.

The V call is TRBV28, the J call TRBJ1-4; possible D gene TRBD1, 6 bases. The V and J ends lost 3 bases and 7 bases respectively, with 15 bases between them. This CDR3 has 15 residues. The V gene's germline CDR1 is MDHEN and CDR2 SYDVKM. The CDR3 nucleotides are TGTGCCAGCAGTTTTAATCGGGACAAGCCTGAAAAACTGTTTTTT. Translation: CASSFNRDKPEKLFF.

V and J are TRBV11-2 and TRBJ1-2; 9 nucleotides align to TRBD1. The CDR3 extends over 14 amino acids. V lost 6 bases, J lost 5 bases, and 7 bases stayed unmatched. Germline CDR1 reads SGHAT; CDR2 reads FQNNGV. The CDR3 here is CASRRTGVLYGYTF. The DNA of the CDR3 is TGTGCCAGCAGGCGGACAGGGGTCCTATATGGCTACACCTTC. Full variable domain (remainder filled in from reference TRBV11-2 and TRBJ1-2): EAGVAQSPRYKIIEKRQSVAFWCNPISGHATLYWYQQILGQGPKLLIQFQNNGVVDDSQLPKDRFSAERLKGVDSTLKIQPAKLEDSAVYLCASRRTGVLYGYTFGSGTRLTVV.

This chain joins TRBV7-3 and TRBJ2-3, with D possibly matching TRBD2 (6 bases). Germline CDR1 reads SGHTA; CDR2 reads FQGTGA. Trimming shortened V by 5 bases and J by 2 bases, and 14 bases separated the two germline ends. This CDR3 is built from 15 residues. The CDR3 reads CASSPMGLYTDTQYF. The CDR3 DNA follows: TGTGCCAGCAGCCCCATGGGACTCTACACAGATACGCAGTATTTT.

The genes are TRBV28 and TRBJ1-1, with D possibly being TRBD1 (5 bases). V lost 3 bases and J 4 bases, leaving 18 bases between the germline ends. CDR3 length: 16 residues. The germline CDR1 and CDR2 sequences are MDHEN and SYDVKM. The CDR3 reads CASSLLLMIQGTEAFF. CDR3 nucleotide sequence: TGTGCCAGCAGTTTGCTCCTAATGATTCAGGGCACTGAAGCTTTCTTT.

This clone has just a few counts. The CDR3 DNA reads as TGCGCCAGCATGCAGCGGCCAACCTCCTACGAGCAGTACTTC. As protein: CASMQRPTSYEQYF. The chain employs TRBV10-2 and TRBJ2-7; maybe TRBD2 (5 bases). CDR1 is WSHSY and CDR2 is SAAADI in the germline V gene. Trimming removed 7 bases from V and 0 bases from J, with 13 bases in between. This CDR3 comprises 14 residues.

V is TRBV27 and J is TRBJ2-4; 8 bases are a match to TRBD2. The CDR3 sequence is 16 residues long. The V gene end was trimmed by 4 bases and the J gene end by 7 bases; junction bases not matched to a gene: 12. CDR1 MNHEY and CDR2 SMNVEV come from the germline V gene (reference sequence). DNA of the CDR3: TGTGCCAGCAGTTGGGGAGGGGTAACTAGCGGCAACATTCAGTACTTC. Its protein product is CASSWGGVTSGNIQYF.

V and J are TRBV27 and TRBJ1-2, with 7 bases lining up with TRBD1. This CDR3 is 14 amino acids long. The germline V gene has CDR1 MNHEY and CDR2 SMNVEV (reference sequence). V shed 5 bases, J shed 5 bases, and the junction held 8 bases outside the gene matches. The CDR3 protein is CASSPQGPGYGYTF. The DNA of the CDR3 is TGTGCCAGCAGTCCACAGGGGCCAGGATATGGCTACACCTTC.

The V call is TRBV5-5, the J call TRBJ1-6, with D hard to call. Trimming shortened V by 0 bases and J by 9 bases, and 10 bases separated the two germline ends. The CDR3 loop spans 14 amino acids. The germline V gene encodes CDR1 SGHKS and CDR2 YYEKEE (reference sequence). As DNA, the CDR3 is TGTGCCAGCAGCTTGGTTAACGGTGGTTCACCCCTCCACTTT. It yields the protein CASSLVNGGSPLHF.

The rearrangement uses TRBV7-6 and TRBJ2-7; TRBD2 matches at 8 bases. The J segment lost 1 base and the V segment lost 5 bases, leaving 7 bases of the junction unmatched. The germline gives CDR1 SGHVS, CDR2 FNYEAQ. The length of the CDR3 is 15 residues. DNA of the CDR3: TGTGCCAGCAGCCTTCCCCGGGGGGGGTCCTACGAGCAGTACTTC. The encoded protein is CASSLPRGGSYEQYF.

V gene TRBV7-3 combines with J gene TRBJ2-6; possibly TRBD1 for D (6 bases). CDR1 and CDR2 (germline): SGHTA, FQGTGA. CDR3 length: 18 residues. V dropped 6 bases and J dropped 0 bases, with 18 bases sitting between them. Here the CDR3 DNA reads TGTGCCAGCAGTCCGCGACAGGTCTCGAGCTCTGGGGCCAACGTCCTGACTTTC. Its protein product is CASSPRQVSSSGANVLTF. Full variable domain (outside the CDR3, taken from reference TRBV7-3 and TRBJ2-6): GAGVSQTPSNKVTEKGKYVELRCDPISGHTALYWYRQSLGQGPEFLIYFQGTGAADDSGLPNDRFFAVRPEGSVSTLKIQRTERGDSAVYLCASSPRQVSSSGANVLTFGAGSRLTVL.

The rearrangement uses TRBV5-1 and TRBJ2-5; possibly TRBD1 for D (6 bases). The CDR3 contains 14 residues. V lost 4 bases and J 1 base, leaving 11 bases between the germline ends. In germline, CDR1 is SGHRS, CDR2 YFSETQ. CDR3 coding DNA: TGCGCCAGCAGCCCGGACAGCGTCCAAGAGACCCAGTACTTC. It is translated as CASSPDSVQETQYF.

The J gene is TRBJ1-1, the V gene TRBV19; D gene uncertain. The CDR3 consists of 17 residues. Trimming took 1 base from V and 6 from J, leaving 21 bases between them. Germline V gene data show CDR1 as LNHDA and CDR2 as SQIVND (reference sequence). CDR3 region: CASSIVGPVGGRAEAFF. The CDR3 DNA reads TGTGCCAGTAGTATAGTCGGACCGGTAGGAGGACGGGCTGAAGCTTTCTTT.